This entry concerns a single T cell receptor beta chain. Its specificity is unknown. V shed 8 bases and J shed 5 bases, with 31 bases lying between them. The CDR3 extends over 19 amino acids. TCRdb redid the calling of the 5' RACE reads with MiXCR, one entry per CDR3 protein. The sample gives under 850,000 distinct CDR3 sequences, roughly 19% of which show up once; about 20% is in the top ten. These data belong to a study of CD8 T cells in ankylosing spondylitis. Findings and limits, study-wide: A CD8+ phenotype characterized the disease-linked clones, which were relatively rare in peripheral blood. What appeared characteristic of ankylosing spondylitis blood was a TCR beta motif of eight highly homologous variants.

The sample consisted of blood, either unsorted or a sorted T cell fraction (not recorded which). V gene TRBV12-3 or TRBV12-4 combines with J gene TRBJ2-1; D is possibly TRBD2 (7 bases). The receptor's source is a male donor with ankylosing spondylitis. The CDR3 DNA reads TGTGCCAGCCGTCCTAACCTAGGGCTACAGACAGGACTAGACAATGAGCAGTTCTTC. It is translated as CASRPNLGLQTGLDNEQFF.